This T cell receptor (beta chain) was retrieved from a study of response to subunit inactivated influenza vaccine. TCRdb re-called the RT-PCR reads through MiXCR, storing one row per CDR3 protein. Of hundreds of thousands of distinct CDR3 sequences listed, about 15% are singletons. Trimming cost V 4 bases and J 1 base, with 7 bases left between them. Germline loops: CDR1 ENHRY, CDR2 SYGVKD. The CDR3 totals 13 residues. The rearrangement joins TRBV10-3 to TRBJ1-1, with D uncertain. Specimen: PBMCs from blood, collected approximately 15 days before vaccination. The source of this sequence is a man aged 50 to 60 who received an inactivated influenza vaccine. The CDR3 DNA sequence: TGTGCCATCAGTGTGATGAGGAACACTGAAGCTTTCTTT. It yields the protein CAISVMRNTEAFF.